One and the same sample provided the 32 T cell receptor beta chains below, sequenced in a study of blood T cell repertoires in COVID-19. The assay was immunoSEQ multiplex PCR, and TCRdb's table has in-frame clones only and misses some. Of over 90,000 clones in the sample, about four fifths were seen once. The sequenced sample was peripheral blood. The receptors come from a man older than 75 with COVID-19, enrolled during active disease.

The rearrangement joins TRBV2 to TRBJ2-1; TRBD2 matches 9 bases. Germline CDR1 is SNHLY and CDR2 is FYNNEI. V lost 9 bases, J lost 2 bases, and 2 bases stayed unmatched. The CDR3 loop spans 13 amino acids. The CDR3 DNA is TGTGCCAGTTCTAGCGGGACCTACAATGAGCAGTTCTTC. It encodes CASSSGTYNEQFF. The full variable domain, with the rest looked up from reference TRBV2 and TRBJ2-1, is EPEVTQTPSHQVTQMGQEVILRCVPISNHLYFYWYRQILGQKVEFLVSFYNNEISEKSEIFDDQFSVERPDGSNFTLKIRSTKLEDSAMYFCASSSGTYNEQFFGPGTRLTVL.

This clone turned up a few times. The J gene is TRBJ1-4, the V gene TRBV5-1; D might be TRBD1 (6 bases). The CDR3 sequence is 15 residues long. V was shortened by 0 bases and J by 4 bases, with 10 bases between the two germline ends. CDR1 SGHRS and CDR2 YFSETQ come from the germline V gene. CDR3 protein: CASSLEGTNNEKLFF. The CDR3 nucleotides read TGCGCCAGCAGCTTGGAAGGGACAAATAATGAAAAACTGTTTTTT.

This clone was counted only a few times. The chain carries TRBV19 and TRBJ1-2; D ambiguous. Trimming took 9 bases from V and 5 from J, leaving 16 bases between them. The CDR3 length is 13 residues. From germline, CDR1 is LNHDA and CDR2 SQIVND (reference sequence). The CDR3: CASQPGADYGYTF. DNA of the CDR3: TGTGCCAGCCAACCGGGAGCCGATTATGGCTACACCTTC.

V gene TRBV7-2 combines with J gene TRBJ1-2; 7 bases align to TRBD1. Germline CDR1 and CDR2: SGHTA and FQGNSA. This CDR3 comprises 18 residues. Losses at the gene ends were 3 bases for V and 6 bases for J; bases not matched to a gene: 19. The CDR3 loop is CASSLGSLGIGTVNGYTF. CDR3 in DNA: TGTGCCAGCAGCTTGGGGTCCCTCGGTATCGGGACAGTCAATGGCTACACCTTC.

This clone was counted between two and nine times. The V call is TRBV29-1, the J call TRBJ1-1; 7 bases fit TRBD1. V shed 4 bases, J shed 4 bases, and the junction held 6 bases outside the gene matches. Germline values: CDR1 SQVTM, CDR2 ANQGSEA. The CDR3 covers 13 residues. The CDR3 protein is CSVGDRDTTEAFF. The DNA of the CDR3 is TGCAGCGTTGGGGACAGAGACACCACTGAAGCTTTCTTT.

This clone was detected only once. The CDR3 region has the DNA TGTGCCAGCCGGGACAGGTCGTCCGGGGAGCTGTTTTTT. It encodes CASRDRSSGELFF. The chain links TRBV3-1 (or the pseudogene TRBV3-2) to TRBJ2-2; TRBD1 matches at 8 bases. CDR3 length: 13 residues. Germline V gives CDR1 LGHDT, CDR2 YNNKEL (reference sequence). The ends lost 8 bases at V and 6 bases at J; junction bases unmatched: 5.

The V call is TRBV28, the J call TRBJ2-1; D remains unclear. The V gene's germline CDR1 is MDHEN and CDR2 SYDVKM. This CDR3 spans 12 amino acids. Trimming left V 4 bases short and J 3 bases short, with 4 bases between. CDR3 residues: CASSSRYNEQFF. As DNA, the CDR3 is TGTGCCAGCAGTTCCCGCTACAATGAGCAGTTCTTC.

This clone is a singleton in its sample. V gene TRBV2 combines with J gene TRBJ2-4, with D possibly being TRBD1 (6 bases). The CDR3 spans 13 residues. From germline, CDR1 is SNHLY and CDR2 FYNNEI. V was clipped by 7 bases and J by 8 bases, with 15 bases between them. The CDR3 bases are TGTGCCAGCACCCTGGGGGCAGGGTACATTCAGTACTTC. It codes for CASTLGAGYIQYF.

CDR3 nucleotides: TGTGCCAGCAGCTTAATGCCCCCCTGGGAGAGCGATGAGCAGTTCTTC. Translation gives CASSLMPPWESDEQFF. The rearrangement uses TRBV7-3 and TRBJ2-1; possible D gene TRBD2, 5 bases. Deletions cut 1 base from V and 8 bases from J, with 18 bases between. The CDR3 runs to 16 residues. From germline, CDR1 is SGHTA and CDR2 FQGTGA.

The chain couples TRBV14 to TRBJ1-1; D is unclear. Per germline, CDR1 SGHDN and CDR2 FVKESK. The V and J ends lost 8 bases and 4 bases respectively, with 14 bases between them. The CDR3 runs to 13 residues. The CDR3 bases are TGTGCCAGCTCCCAAGACCGGGGCACTGAAGCTTTCTTT. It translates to CASSQDRGTEAFF.

This chain's CDR3 is CASGEREGKQPQHF. The CDR3 DNA is TGTGCCAGCGGGGAGAGGGAGGGTAAACAGCCCCAGCATTTT. The V call is TRBV2, the J call TRBJ1-5, with D unclear. Germline V gene sequence: CDR1 SNHLY, CDR2 FYNNEI. V was shortened by 8 bases and J by 7 bases, with 18 bases between the two germline ends. The CDR3 covers 14 residues.

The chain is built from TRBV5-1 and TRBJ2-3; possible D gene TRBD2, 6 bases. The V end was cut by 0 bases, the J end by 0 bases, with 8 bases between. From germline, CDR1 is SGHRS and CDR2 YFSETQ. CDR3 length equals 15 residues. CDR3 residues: CASSLDSGSTDTQYF. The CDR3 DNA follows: TGCGCCAGCAGCTTGGATAGCGGTAGCACAGATACGCAGTATTTT.

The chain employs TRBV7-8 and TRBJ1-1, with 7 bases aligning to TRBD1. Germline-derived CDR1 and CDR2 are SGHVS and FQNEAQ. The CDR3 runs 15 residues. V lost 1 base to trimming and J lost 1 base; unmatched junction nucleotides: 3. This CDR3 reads CASSLGQGGNTEAFF. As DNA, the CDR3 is TGTGCCAGCAGCTTAGGACAGGGAGGGAACACTGAAGCTTTCTTT.

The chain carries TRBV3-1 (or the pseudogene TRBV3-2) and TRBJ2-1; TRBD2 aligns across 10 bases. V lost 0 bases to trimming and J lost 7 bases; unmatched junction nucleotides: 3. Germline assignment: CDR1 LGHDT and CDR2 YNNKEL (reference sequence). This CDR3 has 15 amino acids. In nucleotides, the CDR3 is TGTGCCAGCAGCCAAGAAGCGGGAGGGTCTAATGAGCAGTTCTTC. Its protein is CASSQEAGGSNEQFF.

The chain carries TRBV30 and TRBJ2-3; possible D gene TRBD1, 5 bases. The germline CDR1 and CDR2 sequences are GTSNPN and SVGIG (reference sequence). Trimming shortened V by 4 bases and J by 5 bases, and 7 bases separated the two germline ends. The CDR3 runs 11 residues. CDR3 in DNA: TGTGCCTGGACCGACAGAGATACGCAGTATTTT. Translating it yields CAWTDRDTQYF.

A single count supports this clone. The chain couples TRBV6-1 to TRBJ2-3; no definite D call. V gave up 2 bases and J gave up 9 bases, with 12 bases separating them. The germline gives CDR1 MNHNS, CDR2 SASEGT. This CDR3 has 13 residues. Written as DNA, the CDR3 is TGTGCCAGCAGTGAACGAGATGCGTCAACGCAGTATTTT. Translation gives CASSERDASTQYF.

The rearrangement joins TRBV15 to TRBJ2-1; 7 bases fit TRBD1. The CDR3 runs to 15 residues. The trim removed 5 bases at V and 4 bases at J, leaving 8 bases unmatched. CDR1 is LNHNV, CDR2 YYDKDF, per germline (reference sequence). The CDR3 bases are TGTGCCACCAGCGGCATTACAGGGGAATACAATGAGCAGTTCTTC. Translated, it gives CATSGITGEYNEQFF.

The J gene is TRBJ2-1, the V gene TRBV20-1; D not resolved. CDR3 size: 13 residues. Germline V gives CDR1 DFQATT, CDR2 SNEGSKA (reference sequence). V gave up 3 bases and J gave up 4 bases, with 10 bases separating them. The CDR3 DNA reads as TGCAGTGCTAGTCGTGCGACTTACAATGAGCAGTTCTTC. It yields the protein CSASRATYNEQFF.

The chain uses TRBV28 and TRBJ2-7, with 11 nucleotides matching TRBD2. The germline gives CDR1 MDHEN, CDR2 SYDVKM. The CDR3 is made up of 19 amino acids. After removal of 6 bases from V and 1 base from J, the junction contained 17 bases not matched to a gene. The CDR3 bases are TGTGCCAGCAGGATTACCCGATCGACTAGCGGGGATTATTCCTACGAGCAGTACTTC. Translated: CASRITRSTSGDYSYEQYF.

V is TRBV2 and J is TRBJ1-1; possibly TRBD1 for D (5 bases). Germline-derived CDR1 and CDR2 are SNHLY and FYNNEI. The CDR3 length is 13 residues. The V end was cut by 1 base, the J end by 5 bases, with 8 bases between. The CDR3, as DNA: TGTGCCAGCAGTGAAGACAGACAGACTGAAGCTTTCTTT. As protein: CASSEDRQTEAFF.

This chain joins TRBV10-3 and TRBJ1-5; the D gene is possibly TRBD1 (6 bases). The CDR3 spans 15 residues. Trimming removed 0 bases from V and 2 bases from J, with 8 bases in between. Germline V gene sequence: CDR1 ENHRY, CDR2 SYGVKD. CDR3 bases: TGTGCCATCAGTGAGTCGAGACAGGGCAATCAGCCCCAGCATTTT. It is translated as CAISESRQGNQPQHF.

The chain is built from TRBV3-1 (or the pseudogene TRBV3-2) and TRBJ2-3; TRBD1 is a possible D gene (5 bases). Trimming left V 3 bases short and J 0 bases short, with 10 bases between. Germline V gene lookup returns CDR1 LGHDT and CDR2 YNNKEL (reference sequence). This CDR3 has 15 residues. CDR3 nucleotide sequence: TGTGCCAGCAGCCACAGGGTAGGGAGCACAGATACGCAGTATTTT. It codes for CASSHRVGSTDTQYF.

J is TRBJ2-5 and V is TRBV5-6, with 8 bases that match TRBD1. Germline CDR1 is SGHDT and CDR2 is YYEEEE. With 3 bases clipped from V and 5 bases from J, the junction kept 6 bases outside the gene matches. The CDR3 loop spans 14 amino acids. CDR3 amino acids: CASSSDRAFETQYF. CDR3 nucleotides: TGTGCCAGCAGCTCGGACAGGGCGTTCGAGACCCAGTACTTC. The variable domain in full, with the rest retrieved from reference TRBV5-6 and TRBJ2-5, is DAGVTQSPTHLIKTRGQQVTLRCSPKSGHDTVSWYQQALGQGPQFIFQYYEEEERQRGNFPDRFSGHQFPNYSSELNVNALLLGDSALYLCASSSDRAFETQYFGPGTRLLVL.

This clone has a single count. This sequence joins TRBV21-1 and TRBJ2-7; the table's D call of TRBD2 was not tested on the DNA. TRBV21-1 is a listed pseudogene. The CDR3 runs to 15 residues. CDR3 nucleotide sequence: TGTGCCAGCAGCAAATCCGCGGGGTATACCTACGAGCAGTACTTC. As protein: CASSKSAGYTYEQYF.

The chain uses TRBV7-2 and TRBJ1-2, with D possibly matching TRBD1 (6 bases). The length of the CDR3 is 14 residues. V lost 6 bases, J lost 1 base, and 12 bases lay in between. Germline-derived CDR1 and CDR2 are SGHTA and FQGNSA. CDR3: CASRVTGLNYGYTF. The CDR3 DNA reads TGTGCCAGCAGAGTAACAGGGCTTAACTATGGCTACACCTTC.

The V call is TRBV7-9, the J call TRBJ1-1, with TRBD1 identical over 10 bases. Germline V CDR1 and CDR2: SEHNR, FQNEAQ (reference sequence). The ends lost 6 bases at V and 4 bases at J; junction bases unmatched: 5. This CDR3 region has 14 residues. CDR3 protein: CASSRQGASTEAFF. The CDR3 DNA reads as TGTGCCAGCAGTAGACAGGGGGCGAGCACTGAAGCTTTCTTT. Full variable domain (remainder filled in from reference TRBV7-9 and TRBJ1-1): DTGVSQNPRHKITKRGQNVTFRCDPISEHNRLYWYRQTLGQGPEFLTYFQNEAQLEKSRLLSDRFSAERPKGSFSTLEIQRTEQGDSAMYLCASSRQGASTEAFFGQGTRLTVV.

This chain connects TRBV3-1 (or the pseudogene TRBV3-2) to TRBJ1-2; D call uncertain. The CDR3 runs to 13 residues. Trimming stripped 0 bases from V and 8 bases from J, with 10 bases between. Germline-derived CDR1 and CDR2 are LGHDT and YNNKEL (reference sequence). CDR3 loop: CASSQDLAGGYTF. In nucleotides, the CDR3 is TGTGCCAGCAGCCAAGATCTGGCAGGCGGCTACACCTTC.

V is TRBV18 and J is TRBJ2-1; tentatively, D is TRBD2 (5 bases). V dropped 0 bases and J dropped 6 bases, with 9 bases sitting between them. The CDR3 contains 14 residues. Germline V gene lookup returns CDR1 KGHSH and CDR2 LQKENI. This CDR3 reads CASSPPGVGNEQFF. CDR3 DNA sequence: TGTGCCAGCTCACCACCCGGGGTAGGCAATGAGCAGTTCTTC. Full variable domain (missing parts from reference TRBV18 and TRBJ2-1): NAGVMQNPRHLVRRRGQEARLRCSPMKGHSHVYWYRQLPEEGLKFMVYLQKENIIDESGMPKERFSAEFPKEGPSILRIQQVVRGDSAAYFCASSPPGVGNEQFFGPGTRLTVL.

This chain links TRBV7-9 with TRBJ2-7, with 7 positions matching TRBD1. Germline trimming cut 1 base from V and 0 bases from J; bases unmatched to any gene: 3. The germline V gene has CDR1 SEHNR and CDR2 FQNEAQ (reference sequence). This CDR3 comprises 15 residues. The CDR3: CASSLGQGVSYEQYF. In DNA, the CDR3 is TGTGCCAGCAGCTTAGGGCAGGGGGTCTCCTACGAGCAGTACTTC.

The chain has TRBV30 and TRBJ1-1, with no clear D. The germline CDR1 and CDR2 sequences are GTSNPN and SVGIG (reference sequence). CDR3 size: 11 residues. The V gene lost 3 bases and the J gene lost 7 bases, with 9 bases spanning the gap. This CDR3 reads CAWSGPGEAFF. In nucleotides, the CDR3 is TGTGCCTGGAGCGGCCCAGGTGAAGCTTTCTTT. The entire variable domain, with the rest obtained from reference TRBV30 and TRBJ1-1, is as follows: SQTIHQWPATLVQPVGSPLSLECTVEGTSNPNLYWYRQAAGRGLQLLFYSVGIGQISSEVPQNLSASRPQDRQFILSSKKLLLSDSGFYLCAWSGPGEAFFGQGTRLTVV.

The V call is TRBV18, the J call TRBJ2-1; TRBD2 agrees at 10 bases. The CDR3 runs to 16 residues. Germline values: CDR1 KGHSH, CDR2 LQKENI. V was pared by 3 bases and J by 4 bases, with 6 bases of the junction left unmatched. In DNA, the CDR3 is TGTGCCAGCTCACCGAGACTAGCGGGCCGATACAATGAGCAGTTCTTC. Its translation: CASSPRLAGRYNEQFF. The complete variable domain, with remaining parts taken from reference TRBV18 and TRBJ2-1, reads NAGVMQNPRHLVRRRGQEARLRCSPMKGHSHVYWYRQLPEEGLKFMVYLQKENIIDESGMPKERFSAEFPKEGPSILRIQQVVRGDSAAYFCASSPRLAGRYNEQFFGPGTRLTVL.

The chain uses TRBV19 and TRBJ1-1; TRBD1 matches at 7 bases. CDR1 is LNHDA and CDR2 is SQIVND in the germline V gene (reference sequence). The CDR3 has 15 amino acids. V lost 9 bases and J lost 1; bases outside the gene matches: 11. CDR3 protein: CASEKQGPRNTEAFF. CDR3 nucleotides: TGTGCCAGCGAAAAACAGGGGCCCAGGAACACTGAAGCTTTCTTT.